This T cell receptor (beta chain) stems from a study of neurological immune-mediated disorders. Broader study findings: TCR clonal expansion peaked in HTLV-1-associated myelopathy patients and was lowest in multiple sclerosis patients. CDR3 amino acid sequences of expanded clones were not shared across subjects, a result suggesting private repertoires in all groups.

The cDNA came from 5'RACE, which used 10-nucleotide random UMIs. In TCRdb, the 5' RACE reads were re-called with MiXCR into one record per CDR3 protein. The sample has about 49,000 distinct CDR3 sequences, 10% seen once; the top ten hold 1.5% to 2%. About this clonotype: What it binds is unknown.

V was shortened by 4 bases and J by 1 base, with 7 bases between the two germline ends. The CDR3 sequence is 14 residues long. Germline-derived CDR1 and CDR2 are LGHDT and YNNKEL (reference sequence). This sample's time point: longitudinal time-point 1 (baseline). Unsorted libraries were generated from 2 million PBMCs held at -80 degrees C. The chain carries TRBV3-1 and TRBJ2-2; no reliable D call. Sequenced material: PBMCs. The origin of this receptor is a middle-aged woman in good health. The CDR3 nucleotides read TGTGCCAGCAGCCGGGATTTGAACACCGGGGAGCTGTTTTTT. This encodes CASSRDLNTGELFF.